Listed here are 20 T cell receptor beta chains from one sample, sequenced in a study of untreated major depressive disorder. Here immunoSEQ multiplex PCR was the method, and the copy in TCRdb shows in-frame clones only, minus some. The repertoire holds tens of thousands of clones, with over 80% as singletons. Sequenced input: CD4+ T cells from PBMCs. The receptors shown here come from a man aged 30 to 39 in good health.

V and J are TRBV28 and TRBJ1-2, with 9 bases that match TRBD1. The CDR3 loop spans 16 amino acids. Germline loops: CDR1 MDHEN, CDR2 SYDVKM. Trimming took 6 bases from V and 2 from J; bases not matched to a gene: 10. The CDR3 reads CASSPSPGQGNYGYTF. In nucleotides, the CDR3 is TGTGCCAGCAGCCCCAGCCCGGGACAGGGAAACTATGGCTACACCTTC.

The gene calls are TRBV7-9 and TRBJ2-6; 7 nucleotides line up with TRBD1. The junction had 10 bases not matched to a gene; V was cut back by 0 bases and J by 2 bases. This CDR3 is built from 19 residues. Germline assignment: CDR1 SEHNR and CDR2 FQNEAQ (reference sequence). CDR3 loop: CASSLALRTGDPGANVLTF. For the CDR3, the DNA is TGTGCCAGCAGCTTAGCGCTCCGGACAGGTGACCCTGGGGCCAACGTCCTGACTTTC.

This chain uses TRBV5-8 with TRBJ1-2; tentative D call: TRBD1 (5 bases). Trimming stripped 1 base from V and 5 bases from J, with 15 bases between. Germline CDR1 SGHTS, CDR2 YDEGEE. This CDR3 is built from 15 residues. The DNA of the CDR3 is TGTGCCAGCAGCTTGAGACCCGCCGGGGGGTATGGCTACACCTTC. It translates to CASSLRPAGGYGYTF. Using reference TRBV5-8 and TRBJ1-2 for the parts outside the CDR3, the full variable domain is EAGVTQSPTHLIKTRGQQATLRCSPISGHTSVYWYQQALGLGLQFLLWYDEGEERNRGNFPPRFSGRQFPNYSSELNVNALELEDSALYLCASSLRPAGGYGYTFGSGTRLTVV.

This clone has just a few counts. The rearrangement joins TRBV11-1 to TRBJ2-7, with a tentative D call TRBD1 (5 bases). Germline V gives CDR1 SGHAT, CDR2 FQDESV (reference sequence). V lost 1 base and J 0 bases, leaving 10 bases between the germline ends. The CDR3 sequence is 15 residues long. The CDR3 protein is CASSLVEQASYEQYF. CDR3 sequence (DNA): TGTGCCAGCAGCTTAGTAGAACAGGCCTCCTACGAGCAGTACTTC. Looking up the rest from reference TRBV11-1 and TRBJ2-7 gives the full variable domain: EAEVAQSPRYKITEKSQAVAFWCDPISGHATLYWYRQILGQGPELLVQFQDESVVDDSQLPKDRFSAERLKGVDSTLKIQPAELGDSAMYLCASSLVEQASYEQYFGPGTRLTVT.

This clone was seen once. This chain links TRBV5-4 with TRBJ2-3; 10 positions agree with TRBD2. The CDR3 contains 16 residues. V lost 0 bases, J lost 3 bases, and 4 bases stayed unmatched. Germline CDR1 SGHNT, CDR2 YYREEE (reference sequence). The CDR3 loop is CASSLGLAGVTDTQYF. The CDR3 DNA reads as TGTGCCAGCAGCTTGGGGCTAGCGGGAGTGACAGATACGCAGTATTTT.

The chain combines TRBV5-4 with TRBJ2-7; possibly TRBD1 or TRBD2 for D (5 bases each). CDR3 length equals 13 residues. Trimming took off 0 bases at V and 4 bases at J, with 8 bases between the two ends. CDR1 and CDR2 from the germline V gene are SGHNT and YYREEE (reference sequence). CDR3 amino acids: CASSLEGRYEQYF. In DNA, the CDR3 is TGTGCCAGCAGCTTGGAGGGGAGATACGAGCAGTACTTC.

The genes are TRBV4-1 and TRBJ1-3; D might be TRBD1 (5 bases). CDR1 and CDR2 from the germline V gene are MGHRA and YSYEKL. CDR3 length equals 16 residues. V was cut by 4 bases and J by 2 bases, with 15 bases left in between. CDR3 nucleotides: TGCGCCAGCAGCCTGGAGCCGGGGCCAGCTGGAAACACCATATATTTT. Translating gives CASSLEPGPAGNTIYF.

V usage is TRBV6-1 and J usage is TRBJ1-3; D not certain. Germline CDR1 reads MNHNS; CDR2 reads SASEGT. The V gene lost 8 bases and the J gene lost 0 bases, with 8 bases spanning the gap. The length of the CDR3 is 13 residues. The CDR3: CASQVTSGNTIYF. CDR3 coding DNA: TGTGCCAGCCAGGTTACCTCTGGAAACACCATATATTTT.

The rearrangement uses TRBV6-5 and TRBJ1-1, with D maybe TRBD1 (6 bases). The length of the CDR3 is 13 residues. Germline CDR1 and CDR2: MNHEY and SVGAGI. Trimming removed 10 bases at V and 1 base at J, with 13 bases between. The CDR3 DNA reads as TGTGCCACCATGAGGGGGGGGAACACTGAAGCTTTCTTT. Translating it yields CATMRGGNTEAFF.

This clone has only a few counts. V gene TRBV2 combines with J gene TRBJ1-2; 7 bases match TRBD1. The CDR3 covers 13 residues. V lost 6 bases and J lost 6; bases outside the gene matches: 7. The germline V gene has CDR1 SNHLY and CDR2 FYNNEI. For the CDR3, the DNA is TGTGCCAGCAGCCCTGACAGGGAACATGGCTACACCTTC. Its translation: CASSPDREHGYTF.

The chain combines TRBV7-9 with TRBJ1-1, with D possibly matching TRBD1 (5 bases). The CDR3 sequence is 16 residues long. Trimming pared 3 bases from V and 1 base from J, leaving 15 bases between. Germline CDR1 SEHNR, CDR2 FQNEAQ (reference sequence). The CDR3 protein is CASSLREGEGNTEAFF. CDR3 nucleotides: TGTGCCAGCAGCTTGAGGGAAGGGGAGGGGAACACTGAAGCTTTCTTT.

V is TRBV7-2 and J is TRBJ1-5; 10 positions match TRBD1. CDR1 and CDR2 (germline): SGHTA, FQGNSA. Trimming cost V 5 bases and J 4 bases; bases outside gene matches: 2. The CDR3 is made up of 14 amino acids. The CDR3 here is CASSRQGANQPQHF. The CDR3 coding sequence is TGTGCCAGCAGCCGACAGGGGGCGAATCAGCCCCAGCATTTT.

J is TRBJ1-1 and V is TRBV2; 11 bases are shared with TRBD1. V trimming: 8 bases; J trimming: 5 bases; junction bases outside the gene matches: 1. This CDR3 contains 12 residues. The germline V gene encodes CDR1 SNHLY and CDR2 FYNNEI. CDR3 nucleotide sequence: TGTGCCAGCCGGGACAGGGGGACTGAAGCTTTCTTT. Protein product: CASRDRGTEAFF.

The chain links TRBV20-1 to TRBJ1-1; D uncertain. The CDR3 has 11 amino acids. Deletions cut 6 bases from V and 7 bases from J, with 12 bases between. Germline-derived CDR1 and CDR2 are DFQATT and SNEGSKA (reference sequence). This CDR3 reads CSARRAGEAFF. In nucleotides, the CDR3 is TGCAGTGCGAGACGGGCGGGTGAAGCTTTCTTT.

This rearrangement joins TRBV28 to TRBJ2-7; D possibly corresponds to TRBD2 (7 bases). The germline V and J ends were trimmed by 6 bases and 3 bases, with 15 bases remaining between them. Germline V CDR1 and CDR2: MDHEN, SYDVKM. The CDR3 has 14 amino acids. Written as DNA, the CDR3 is TGTGCCAGCAGGCCGACGAGGGGGGGCTACGAGCAGTACTTC. As protein: CASRPTRGGYEQYF.

V and J are TRBV18 and TRBJ2-7; 8 bases align to TRBD1. The germline V gene has CDR1 KGHSH and CDR2 LQKENI. This CDR3 spans 14 amino acids. After removal of 5 bases from V and 7 bases from J, the junction contained 10 bases not matched to a gene. CDR3 residues: CASSKGQAAWEQYF. DNA of the CDR3: TGTGCCAGCTCAAAGGGACAGGCGGCGTGGGAGCAGTACTTC.

The J gene is TRBJ1-5, the V gene TRBV21-1. TRBV21-1 represents a pseudogene. The CDR3 is 15 residues long. This CDR3 reads CASSKYRIADQPQHF. The CDR3 coding sequence is TGTGCCAGCAGCAAATATCGTATAGCGGATCAGCCCCAGCATTTT.

V usage is TRBV27 and J usage is TRBJ1-2; weak D call: TRBD1 (6 bases). V shed 1 base and J shed 8 bases, with 11 bases lying between them. The CDR3 consists of 13 residues. The germline V gene encodes CDR1 MNHEY and CDR2 SMNVEV (reference sequence). The CDR3 is CASSLWGGGGYTF. The CDR3 nucleotides are TGTGCCAGCAGTTTATGGGGGGGCGGCGGCTACACCTTC.

This chain links TRBV15 with TRBJ2-3, with 9 bases aligning to TRBD1. V was clipped by 0 bases and J by 4 bases; unmatched bases: 5. The germline CDR1 and CDR2 sequences are LNHNV and YYDKDF (reference sequence). This CDR3 has 16 residues. Here the CDR3 reads CATSRDPGTGSDTQYF. CDR3 DNA: TGTGCCACCAGCAGAGATCCTGGGACAGGGTCAGATACGCAGTATTTT. The variable domain in full, with the rest retrieved from reference TRBV15 and TRBJ2-3, is DAMVIQNPRYQVTQFGKPVTLSCSQTLNHNVMYWYQQKSSQAPKLLFHYYDKDFNNEADTPDNFQSRRPNTSFCFLDIRSPGLGDTAMYLCATSRDPGTGSDTQYFGPGTRLTVL.

This chain joins TRBV5-6 and TRBJ1-2; perhaps TRBD1 as D (5 bases). The CDR3 consists of 13 residues. In germline, CDR1 is SGHDT, CDR2 YYEEEE. The V end was cut by 0 bases, the J end by 6 bases, with 9 bases between. CDR3 amino acids: CASSLVEGNGYTF. Written as DNA, the CDR3 is TGTGCCAGCAGCTTGGTCGAGGGGAATGGCTACACCTTC. The variable domain in full, with the rest retrieved from reference TRBV5-6 and TRBJ1-2, is DAGVTQSPTHLIKTRGQQVTLRCSPKSGHDTVSWYQQALGQGPQFIFQYYEEEERQRGNFPDRFSGHQFPNYSSELNVNALLLGDSALYLCASSLVEGNGYTFGSGTRLTVV.